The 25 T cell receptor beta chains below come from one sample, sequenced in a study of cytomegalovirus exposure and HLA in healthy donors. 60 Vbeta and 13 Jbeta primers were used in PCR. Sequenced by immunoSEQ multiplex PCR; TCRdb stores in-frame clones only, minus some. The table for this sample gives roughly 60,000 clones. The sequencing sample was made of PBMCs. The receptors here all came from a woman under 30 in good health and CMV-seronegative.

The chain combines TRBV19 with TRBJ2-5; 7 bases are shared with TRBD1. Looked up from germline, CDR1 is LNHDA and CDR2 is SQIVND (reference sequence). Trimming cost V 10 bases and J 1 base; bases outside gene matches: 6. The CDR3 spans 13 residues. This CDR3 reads CATSGTVQETQYF. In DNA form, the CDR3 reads TGTGCCACCTCCGGGACAGTCCAAGAGACCCAGTACTTC.

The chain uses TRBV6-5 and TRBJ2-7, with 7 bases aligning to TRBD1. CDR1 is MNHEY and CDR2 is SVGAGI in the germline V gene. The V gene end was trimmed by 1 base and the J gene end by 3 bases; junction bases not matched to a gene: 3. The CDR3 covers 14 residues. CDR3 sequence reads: CASSYFGTDYEQYF. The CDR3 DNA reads TGTGCCAGCAGTTACTTCGGGACAGACTACGAGCAGTACTTC.

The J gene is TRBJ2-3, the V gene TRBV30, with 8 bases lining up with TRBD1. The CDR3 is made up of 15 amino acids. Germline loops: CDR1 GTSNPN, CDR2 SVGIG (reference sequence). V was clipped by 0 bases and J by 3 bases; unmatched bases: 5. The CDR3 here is CAWSVDRGDTDTQYF. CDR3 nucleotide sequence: TGTGCCTGGAGTGTAGACAGGGGTGATACAGATACGCAGTATTTT.

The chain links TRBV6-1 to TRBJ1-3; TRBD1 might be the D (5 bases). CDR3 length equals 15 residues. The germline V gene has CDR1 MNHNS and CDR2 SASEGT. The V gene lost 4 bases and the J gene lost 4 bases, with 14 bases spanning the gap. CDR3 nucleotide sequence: TGTGCCAGCAGTGCGCGGGGGAGACAGGGAAACACCATATATTTT. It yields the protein CASSARGRQGNTIYF.

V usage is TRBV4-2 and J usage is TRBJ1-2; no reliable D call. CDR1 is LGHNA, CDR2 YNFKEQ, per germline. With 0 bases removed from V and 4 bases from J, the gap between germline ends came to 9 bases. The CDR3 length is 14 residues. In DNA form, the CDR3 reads TGTGCCAGCAGCCAAGATAAATTGTCCTATGGCTACACCTTC. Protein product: CASSQDKLSYGYTF.

CDR3 sequence (DNA): TGTGCCAGCACCGGGTGGGAGTCTGGAAACACCATATATTTT. Protein sequence: CASTGWESGNTIYF. V and J are TRBV28 and TRBJ1-3; D not resolved. CDR3 size: 14 residues. Germline assignment: CDR1 MDHEN and CDR2 SYDVKM. V lost 7 bases to trimming and J lost 1 base, with 11 bases between them.

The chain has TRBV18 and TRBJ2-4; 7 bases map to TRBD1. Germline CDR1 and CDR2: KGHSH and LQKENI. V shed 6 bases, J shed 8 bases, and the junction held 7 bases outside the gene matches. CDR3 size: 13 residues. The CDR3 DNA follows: TGTGCCAGCTCCCCGAACCAGGGGGACATTCAGTACTTC. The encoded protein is CASSPNQGDIQYF.

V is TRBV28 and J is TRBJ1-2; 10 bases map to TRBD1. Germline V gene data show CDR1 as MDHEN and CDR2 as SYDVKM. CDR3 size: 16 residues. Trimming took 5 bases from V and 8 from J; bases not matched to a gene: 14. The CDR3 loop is CASSITTGTGVRGYTF. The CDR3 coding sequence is TGTGCCAGCAGTATAACAACCGGGACAGGGGTACGCGGCTACACCTTC.

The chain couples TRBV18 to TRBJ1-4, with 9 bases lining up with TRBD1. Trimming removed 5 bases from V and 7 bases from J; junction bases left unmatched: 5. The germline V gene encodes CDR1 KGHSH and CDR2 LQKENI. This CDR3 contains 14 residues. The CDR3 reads CASSKGTGSEKLFF. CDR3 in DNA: TGTGCCAGCTCAAAAGGGACAGGGAGTGAAAAACTGTTTTTT. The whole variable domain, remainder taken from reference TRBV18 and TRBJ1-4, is NAGVMQNPRHLVRRRGQEARLRCSPMKGHSHVYWYRQLPEEGLKFMVYLQKENIIDESGMPKERFSAEFPKEGPSILRIQQVVRGDSAAYFCASSKGTGSEKLFFGSGTQLSVL.

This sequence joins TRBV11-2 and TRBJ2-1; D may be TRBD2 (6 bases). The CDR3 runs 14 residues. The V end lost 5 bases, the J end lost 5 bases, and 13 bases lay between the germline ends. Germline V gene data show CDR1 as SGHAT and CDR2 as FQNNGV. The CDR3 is CASSHGGEDNEQFF. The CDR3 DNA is TGTGCCAGCAGCCACGGGGGAGAAGACAATGAGCAGTTCTTC.

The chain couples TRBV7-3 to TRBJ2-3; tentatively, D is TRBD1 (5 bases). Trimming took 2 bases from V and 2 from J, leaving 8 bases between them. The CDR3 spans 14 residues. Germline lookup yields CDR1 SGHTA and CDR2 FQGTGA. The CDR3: CASSLGASTDTQYF. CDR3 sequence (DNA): TGTGCCAGCAGCTTAGGGGCGTCCACAGATACGCAGTATTTT. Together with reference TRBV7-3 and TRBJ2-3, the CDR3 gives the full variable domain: GAGVSQTPSNKVTEKGKYVELRCDPISGHTALYWYRQSLGQGPEFLIYFQGTGAADDSGLPNDRFFAVRPEGSVSTLKIQRTERGDSAVYLCASSLGASTDTQYFGPGTRLTVL.

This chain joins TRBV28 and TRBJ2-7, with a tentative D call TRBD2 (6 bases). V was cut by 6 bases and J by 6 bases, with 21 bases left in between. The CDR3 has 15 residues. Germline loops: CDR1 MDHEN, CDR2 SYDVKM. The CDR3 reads CASSEGTALGAEQYF. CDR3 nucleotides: TGTGCCAGCAGCGAGGGGACTGCGCTTGGAGCCGAGCAGTACTTC.

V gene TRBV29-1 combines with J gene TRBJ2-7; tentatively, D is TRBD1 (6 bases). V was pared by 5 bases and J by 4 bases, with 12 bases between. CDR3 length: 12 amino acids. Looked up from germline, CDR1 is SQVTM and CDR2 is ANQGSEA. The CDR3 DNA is TGCAGCGTTAGACAGGACGGATACGAGCAGTACTTC. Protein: CSVRQDGYEQYF.

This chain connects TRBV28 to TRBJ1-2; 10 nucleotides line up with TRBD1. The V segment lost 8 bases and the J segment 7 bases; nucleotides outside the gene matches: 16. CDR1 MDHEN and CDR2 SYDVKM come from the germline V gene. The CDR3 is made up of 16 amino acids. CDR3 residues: CASRERDRGAFRGYTF. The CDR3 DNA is TGTGCCAGCCGAGAACGGGACAGGGGAGCTTTCCGTGGCTACACCTTC.

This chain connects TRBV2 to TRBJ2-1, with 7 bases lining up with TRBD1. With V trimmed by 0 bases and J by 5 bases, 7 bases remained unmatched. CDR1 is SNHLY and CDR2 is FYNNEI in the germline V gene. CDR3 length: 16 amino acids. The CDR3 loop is CASSEAGGEGDNEQFF. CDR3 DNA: TGTGCCAGCAGTGAAGCAGGGGGCGAGGGAGACAATGAGCAGTTCTTC.

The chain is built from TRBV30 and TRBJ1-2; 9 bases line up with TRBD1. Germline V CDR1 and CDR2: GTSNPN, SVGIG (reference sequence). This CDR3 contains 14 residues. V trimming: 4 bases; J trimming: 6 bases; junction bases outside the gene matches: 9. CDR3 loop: CAWTKWDRVDGYTF. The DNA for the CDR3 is TGTGCCTGGACCAAATGGGACAGGGTCGATGGCTACACCTTC.

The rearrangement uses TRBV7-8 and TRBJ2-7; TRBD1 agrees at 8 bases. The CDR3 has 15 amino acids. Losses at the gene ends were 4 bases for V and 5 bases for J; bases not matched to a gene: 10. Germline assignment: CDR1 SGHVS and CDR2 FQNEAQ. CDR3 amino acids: CASSSRQGRWDEQYF. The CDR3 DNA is TGTGCCAGCAGCTCCAGACAGGGGCGTTGGGACGAGCAGTACTTC.

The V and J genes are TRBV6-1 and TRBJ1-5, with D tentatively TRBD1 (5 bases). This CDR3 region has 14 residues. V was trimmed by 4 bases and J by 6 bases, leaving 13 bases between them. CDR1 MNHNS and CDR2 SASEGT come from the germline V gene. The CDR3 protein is CASSASGRGQPQHF. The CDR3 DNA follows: TGTGCCAGCAGTGCCTCGGGGCGGGGTCAGCCCCAGCATTTT.

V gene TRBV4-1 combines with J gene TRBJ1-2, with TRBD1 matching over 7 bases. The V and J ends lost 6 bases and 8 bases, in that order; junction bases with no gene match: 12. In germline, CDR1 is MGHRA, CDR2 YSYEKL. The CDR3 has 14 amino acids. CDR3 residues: CASSRGQGERGYTF. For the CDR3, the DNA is TGCGCCAGCAGTCGTGGGCAGGGGGAAAGGGGCTACACCTTC.

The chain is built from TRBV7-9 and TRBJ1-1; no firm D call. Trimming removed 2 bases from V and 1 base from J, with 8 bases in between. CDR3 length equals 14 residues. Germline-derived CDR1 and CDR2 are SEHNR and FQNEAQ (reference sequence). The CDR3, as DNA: TGTGCCAGCAGCTTACCACAACGGAACACTGAAGCTTTCTTT. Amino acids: CASSLPQRNTEAFF.

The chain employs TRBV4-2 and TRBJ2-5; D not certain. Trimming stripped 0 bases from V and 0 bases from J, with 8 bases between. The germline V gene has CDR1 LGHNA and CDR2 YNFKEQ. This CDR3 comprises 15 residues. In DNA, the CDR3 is TGTGCCAGCAGCCAAGACTGGCGGTACCAAGAGACCCAGTACTTC. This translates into CASSQDWRYQETQYF.

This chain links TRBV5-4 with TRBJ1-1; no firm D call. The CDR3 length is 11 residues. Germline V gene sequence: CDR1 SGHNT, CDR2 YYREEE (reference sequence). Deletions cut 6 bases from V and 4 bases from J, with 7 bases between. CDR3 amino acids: CASMGSTEAFF. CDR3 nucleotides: TGTGCCAGCATGGGGAGCACTGAAGCTTTCTTT.

Here the CDR3 reads CAWSEKRFGQETQYF. Here the CDR3 DNA reads TGTGCCTGGAGTGAAAAACGGTTTGGTCAAGAGACCCAGTACTTC. V is TRBV30 and J is TRBJ2-5; D ambiguous. In germline, CDR1 is GTSNPN, CDR2 SVGIG (reference sequence). The CDR3 contains 15 residues. Trimming cost V 1 base and J 2 bases, with 14 bases left between them. Complete variable domain (other parts from reference TRBV30 and TRBJ2-5): SQTIHQWPATLVQPVGSPLSLECTVEGTSNPNLYWYRQAAGRGLQLLFYSVGIGQISSEVPQNLSASRPQDRQFILSSKKLLLSDSGFYLCAWSEKRFGQETQYFGPGTRLLVL.

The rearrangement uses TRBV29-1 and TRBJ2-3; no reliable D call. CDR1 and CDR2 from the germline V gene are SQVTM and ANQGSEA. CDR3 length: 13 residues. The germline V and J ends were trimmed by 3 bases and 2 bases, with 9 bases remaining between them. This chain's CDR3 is CSVELQLTDTQYF. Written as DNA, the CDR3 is TGCAGCGTTGAGCTCCAACTCACAGATACGCAGTATTTT.

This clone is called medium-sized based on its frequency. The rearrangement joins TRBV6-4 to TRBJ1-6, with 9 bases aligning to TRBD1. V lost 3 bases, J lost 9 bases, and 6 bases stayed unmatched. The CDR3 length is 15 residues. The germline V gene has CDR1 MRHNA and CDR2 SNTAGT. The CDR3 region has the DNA TGTGCCAGCAGTGAGACGGGACAGGGATCTTCACCCCTCCACTTT. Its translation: CASSETGQGSSPLHF.